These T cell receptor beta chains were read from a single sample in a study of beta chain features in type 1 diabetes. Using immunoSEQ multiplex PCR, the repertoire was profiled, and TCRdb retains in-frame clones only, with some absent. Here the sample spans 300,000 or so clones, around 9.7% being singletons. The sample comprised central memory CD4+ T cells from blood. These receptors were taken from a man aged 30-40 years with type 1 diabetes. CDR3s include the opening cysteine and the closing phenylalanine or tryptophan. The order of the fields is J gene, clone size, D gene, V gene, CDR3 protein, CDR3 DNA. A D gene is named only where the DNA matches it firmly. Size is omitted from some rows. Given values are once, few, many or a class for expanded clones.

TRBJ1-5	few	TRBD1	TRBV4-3	CASSQGQGSNQPQHF	TGCGCCAGCAGCCAGGGACAGGGGAGCAATCAGCCCCAGCATTTT
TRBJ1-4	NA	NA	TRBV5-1	CASKSTGATNEKLFF	TGCGCCAGCAAAAGTACTGGTGCAACTAATGAAAAACTGTTTTTT
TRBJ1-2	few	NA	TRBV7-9	CASSVSRDGDTF	TGTGCCAGCAGCGTCAGCAGGGACGGGGACACCTTC
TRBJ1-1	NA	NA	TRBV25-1	CASSEVGGVTEAFF	TGTGCCAGCAGTGAAGTAGGGGGGGTCACTGAAGCTTTCTTT
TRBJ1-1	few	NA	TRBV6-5	CASSPGIINTEAFF	TGTGCCAGCAGTCCGGGCATAATAAACACTGAAGCTTTCTTT
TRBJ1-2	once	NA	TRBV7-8	CASSLVPSGGYTF	TGTGCCAGCAGCTTGGTCCCCTCGGGTGGCTACACCTTC
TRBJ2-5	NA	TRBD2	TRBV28	CASSLPSGDQETQYF	TGTGCCAGCAGTTTACCTAGCGGGGACCAAGAGACCCAGTACTTC
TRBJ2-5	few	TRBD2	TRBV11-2	CASSLLGTSQETQYF	TGTGCCAGCAGCTTACTTGGGACTAGCCAAGAGACCCAGTACTTC
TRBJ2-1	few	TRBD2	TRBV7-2	CASTRLAGGPSVF	TGTGCCAGCACCAGACTAGCGGGGGGGCCGTCGGTCTTC
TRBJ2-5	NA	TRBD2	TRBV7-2	CASSLQRGGLAQYF	TGTGCCAGCAGCTTACAACGGGGAGGGTTGGCCCAGTACTTC
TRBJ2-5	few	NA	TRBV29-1	CSVGTRGRETQYF	TGCAGCGTTGGTACCAGGGGACGAGAGACCCAGTACTTC
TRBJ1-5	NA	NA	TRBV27	CASSLKGLNQPQHF	TGTGCCAGCAGTTTGAAGGGACTCAATCAGCCCCAGCATTTT
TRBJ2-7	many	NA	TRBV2	CASSERTGAHEQYF	TGTGCCAGCAGTGAAAGGACGGGGGCCCACGAGCAGTACTTC
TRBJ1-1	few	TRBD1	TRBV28	CASSAPPQGQDEAFF	TGTGCCAGCAGTGCGCCACCACAGGGACAGGATGAAGCTTTCTTT
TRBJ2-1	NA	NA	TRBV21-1	CASSKAPSGGPNNEQFF	TGTGCCAGCAGCAAAGCCCCTAGCGGGGGACCAAACAATGAGCAGTTCTTC
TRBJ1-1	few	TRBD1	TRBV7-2	CASSLHAGGADTEAFF	TGTGCCAGCAGCTTACATGCAGGGGGCGCGGACACTGAAGCTTTCTTT
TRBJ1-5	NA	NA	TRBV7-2	CASSFQKNQPQHF	TGTGCCAGCAGCTTCCAGAAAAATCAGCCCCAGCATTTT
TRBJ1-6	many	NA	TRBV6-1	CASSEIGGGDSPLHF	TGTGCCAGCAGTGAAATTGGTGGGGGGGATTCACCCCTCCACTTT
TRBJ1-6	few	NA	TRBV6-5	CASSSHIRGINSPLHF	TGTGCCAGCAGTTCCCACATAAGGGGGATCAATTCACCCCTCCACTTT
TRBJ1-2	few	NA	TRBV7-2	CASGLGYGYTF	TGTGCCAGCGGACTGGGCTATGGCTACACCTTC
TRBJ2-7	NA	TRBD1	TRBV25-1	CASSEPADRGLGYEQYF	TGTGCCAGCAGTGAACCCGCGGACAGGGGGCTCGGCTACGAGCAGTACTTC
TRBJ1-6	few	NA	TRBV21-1	CASVRQGEAYNSPLHF	TGTGCCAGCGTACGACAGGGGGAAGCCTATAATTCACCCCTCCACTTT
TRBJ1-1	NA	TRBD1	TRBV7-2	CASSLGQGETEAFF	TGTGCCAGCAGCTTAGGACAGGGAGAAACTGAAGCTTTCTTT
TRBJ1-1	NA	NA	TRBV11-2	CASSLDGAPTEAFF	TGTGCCAGCAGCTTAGATGGGGCGCCCACTGAAGCTTTCTTT
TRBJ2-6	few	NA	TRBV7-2	CASSLGGRALSGANVLTF	TGTGCCAGCAGCTTAGGAGGCAGGGCCCTCTCTGGGGCCAACGTCCTGACTTTC
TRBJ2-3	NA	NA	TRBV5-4	CASSLRATDTQYF	TGTGCCAGCAGCTTGCGTGCCACAGATACGCAGTATTTT
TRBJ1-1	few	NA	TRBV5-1	CASSYQQNTEAFF	TGCGCCAGCAGCTACCAACAGAACACTGAAGCTTTCTTT
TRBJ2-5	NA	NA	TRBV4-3	CASSQELRGNNQETQYF	TGCGCCAGCAGCCAAGAACTACGGGGTAATAATCAAGAGACCCAGTACTTC
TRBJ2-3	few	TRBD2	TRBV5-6	CASQPGLALDTQYF	TGTGCCAGCCAACCAGGACTAGCGTTAGATACGCAGTATTTT
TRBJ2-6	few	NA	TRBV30	CAWSVLIAVSSGANVLTF	TGTGCCTGGAGTGTACTAATCGCCGTAAGCTCTGGGGCCAACGTCCTGACTTTC
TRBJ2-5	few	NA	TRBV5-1	CASSYGWTDLMETQYF	TGCGCCAGCAGCTACGGGTGGACGGACCTTATGGAGACCCAGTACTTC
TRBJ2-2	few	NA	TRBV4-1	CASSHPTGRNTGELFF	TGCGCCAGCAGCCATCCCACAGGGCGGAACACCGGGGAGCTGTTTTTT
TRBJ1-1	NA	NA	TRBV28	CASLRETEAFF	TGTGCCAGCCTCAGGGAAACTGAAGCTTTCTTT
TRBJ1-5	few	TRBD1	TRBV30	CAWSVGTETPQHF	TGTGCCTGGAGTGTGGGGACAGAAACCCCCCAGCATTTT
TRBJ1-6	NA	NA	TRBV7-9	CASSSSSYNSPLHF	TGTGCCAGCAGCTCGAGCTCCTATAATTCACCCCTCCACTTT
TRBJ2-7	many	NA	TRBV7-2	CASSLGRGPYEQYF	TGTGCCAGCAGCTTGGGGCGGGGACCCTACGAGCAGTACTTC
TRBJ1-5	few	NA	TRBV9	CASSVEGNSNQPQHF	TGTGCCAGCAGCGTAGAGGGAAACAGCAATCAGCCCCAGCATTTT
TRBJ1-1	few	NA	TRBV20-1	CSARLNTEAFF	TGCAGTGCTAGACTGAACACTGAAGCTTTCTTT
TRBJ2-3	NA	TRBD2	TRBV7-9	CASSPLAGGTDTQYF	TGTGCCAGCAGCCCCCTAGCGGGGGGCACAGATACGCAGTATTTT
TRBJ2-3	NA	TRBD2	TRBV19	CASGGGFTDTQYF	TGTGCCAGCGGCGGGGGATTCACAGATACGCAGTATTTT
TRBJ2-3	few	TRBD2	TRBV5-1	CASSPGTSEGTDTQYF	TGCGCCAGCAGCCCCGGGACTAGCGAGGGCACAGATACGCAGTATTTT
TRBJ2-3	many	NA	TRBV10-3	CAISDSTDTQYF	TGTGCCATCAGTGATAGCACAGATACGCAGTATTTT
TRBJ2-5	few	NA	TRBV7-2	CASSFLHETQYF	TGTGCCAGCAGCTTCCTCCACGAGACCCAGTACTTC
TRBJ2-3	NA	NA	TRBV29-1	CSVEGTGRVDTQYF	TGCAGCGTTGAAGGGACAGGGAGGGTGGATACGCAGTATTTT
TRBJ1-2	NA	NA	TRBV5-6	CASSLLGASYGYTF	TGTGCCAGCAGCTTGTTGGGGGCCAGCTATGGCTACACCTTC
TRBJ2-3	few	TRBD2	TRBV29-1	CSVEGARGAITDTQYF	TGCAGCGTTGAAGGTGCGCGGGGGGCGATCACAGATACGCAGTATTTT
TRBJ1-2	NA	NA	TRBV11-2	CASSPREVDYGYTF	TGTGCCAGCAGCCCACGAGAGGTGGACTATGGCTACACCTTC
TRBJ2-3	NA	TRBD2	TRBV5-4	CASSLASGGQGTDTQYF	TGTGCCAGCAGCTTGGCTAGCGGGGGCCAAGGGACAGATACGCAGTATTTT
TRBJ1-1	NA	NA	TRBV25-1	CASSGSGARTEAFF	TGTGCCAGCAGTGGATCGGGGGCGCGCACTGAAGCTTTCTTT
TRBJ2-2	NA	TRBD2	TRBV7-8	CGTHVAGSNTGELFF	TGTGGGACACACGTAGCGGGGTCGAACACCGGGGAGCTGTTTTTT
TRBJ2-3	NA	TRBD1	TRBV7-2	CASSGDRGMQYF	TGTGCCAGCAGCGGAGACAGGGGCATGCAGTATTTT
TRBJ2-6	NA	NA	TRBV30	CAWRGGANVLTF	TGTGCCTGGAGAGGTGGGGCCAACGTCCTGACTTTC
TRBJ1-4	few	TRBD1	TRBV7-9	CASRPTGLGYEKLFF	TGTGCCAGCAGACCGACAGGGTTGGGTTATGAAAAACTGTTTTTT